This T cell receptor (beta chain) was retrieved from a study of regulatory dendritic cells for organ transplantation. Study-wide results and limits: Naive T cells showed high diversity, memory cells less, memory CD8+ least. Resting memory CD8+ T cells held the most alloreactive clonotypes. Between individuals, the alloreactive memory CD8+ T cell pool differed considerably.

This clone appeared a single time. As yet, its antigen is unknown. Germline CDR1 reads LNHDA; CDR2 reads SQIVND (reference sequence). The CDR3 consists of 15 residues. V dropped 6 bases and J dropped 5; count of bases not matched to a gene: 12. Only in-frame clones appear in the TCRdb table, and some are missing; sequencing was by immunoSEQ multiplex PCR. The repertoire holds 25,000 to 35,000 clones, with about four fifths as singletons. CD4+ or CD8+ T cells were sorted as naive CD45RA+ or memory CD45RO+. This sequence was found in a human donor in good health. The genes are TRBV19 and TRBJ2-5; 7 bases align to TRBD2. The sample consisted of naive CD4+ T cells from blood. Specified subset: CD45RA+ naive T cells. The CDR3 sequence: CASRTKTGGRETQYF. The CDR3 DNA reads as TGTGCCAGTAGGACTAAAACGGGGGGACGGGAGACCCAGTACTTC. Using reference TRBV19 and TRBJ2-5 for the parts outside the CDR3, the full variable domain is DGGITQSPKYLFRKEGQNVTLSCEQNLNHDAMYWYRQDPGQGLRLIYYSQIVNDFQKGDIAEGYSVSREKKESFPLTVTSAQKNPTAFYLCASRTKTGGRETQYFGPGTRLLVL.